This TCR beta chain appears in the sequencing data of a study of blood T cell repertoires in COVID-19. Across the whole study: Some COVID-19 samples were acute and others convalescent; all came from the United States, Italy and Spain. Sample material is recorded as cDNA or gDNA derived from T cells, B-cell-depleted T cells, or PBMCs.

In the authors' workflow: Cell counts per sample came from amplifying reference gene primers. Generated by immunoSEQ multiplex PCR, the TCRdb table keeps only in-frame clones and is missing some. The V and J calls and clone size come from that table; D and trimming were worked out from the DNA. Of tens of thousands of clones listed, 80% to 90% were seen once; the top ten hold 2%. Looked up from germline, CDR1 is SGHRS and CDR2 is YFSETQ. Unmatched junction bases numbered 5, after V lost 3 bases and J lost 4 bases. The CDR3 loop spans 14 amino acids. The chain has TRBV5-1 and TRBJ1-1, with 8 bases fitting TRBD1. The sample was peripheral blood. The clonotype comes from a young man with acute or convalescent COVID-19. The DNA for the CDR3 is TGCGCCAGCAGCTATCAGGGGGCGAGCACTGAAGCTTTCTTT. Protein sequence: CASSYQGASTEAFF.